The clone carrying this T cell receptor beta chain has more than one count but fewer than ten. V dropped 6 bases and J dropped 3 bases, with 11 bases sitting between them. The CDR3 runs to 13 residues. From germline, CDR1 is WNHNN and CDR2 SYGVQD (reference sequence). Measured with immunoSEQ multiplex PCR; TCRdb has only the in-frame clones, and not every one. The data show about 150,000 clones, with just under 85% seen just once and 25% to 30% held by the top ten. This sample was included in a study of blood T cell repertoires in COVID-19. The genes are TRBV10-1 and TRBJ1-1; no firm D call. This clonotype was sampled from a woman in her fifties or sixties with acute or convalescent COVID-19. The sequencing sample was made of peripheral blood. This CDR3 reads CASRRAWDTEAFF. Written as DNA, the CDR3 is TGCGCCAGCAGGAGGGCTTGGGACACTGAAGCTTTCTTT.